This T cell receptor (beta chain) originates from a study of T cells after yellow fever vaccination. About the study: Preparation of the low-cell-number fractions used SMART-Seq v4 Ultra Low Input. Findings and caveats of the study: Abundant bulk-derived clonotypes could contaminate FACS-sorted repertoires. Peaking faster, on day 5 versus 15, the secondary response was nonetheless weaker. Most primary-vaccination clones recurred post-booster (around 97% CD4, around 86% CD8).

This CDR3 region has 17 residues. Looked up from germline, CDR1 is MNHEY and CDR2 is SVGEGT. After removal of 0 bases from V and 5 bases from J, the junction contained 4 bases not matched to a gene. This clonotype has more than one count but fewer than ten. Its antigen is as yet unknown. TCRdb reprocessed the 5' RACE reads with MiXCR, giving one entry per CDR3 protein. The repertoire includes about 340,000 distinct CDR3 sequences, 8.7% of them detected once, and more than 15% sits in the top ten. This sequence was found in a man aged 18 to 35 who received the YFV17D yellow fever vaccine. The sample was PBMCs, taken on the day of the first yellow fever vaccination. This sequence joins TRBV6-2 or TRBV6-3 and TRBJ2-2; 12 nucleotides align to TRBD2. CDR3 sequence reads: CASSYSPSGGDTGELFF. For the CDR3, the DNA is TGTGCCAGCAGTTACTCGCCTAGCGGGGGGGATACCGGGGAGCTGTTTTTT.